This passage covers 19 T cell receptor beta chains from one sample sequenced in a study of PD-1 blockade in classical Hodgkin lymphoma. All patients relapsed after autologous stem cell transplantation, and brentuximab vedotin exposure varied. Libraries were prepared by immunoSEQ multiplex PCR; TCRdb keeps only in-frame clonotypes and omits some of them. Counted here are 40,000 to 45,000 clones, 78% occurring once; the ten biggest clones make up roughly 12%. Sequenced here: peripheral blood mononuclear cells (PBMCs), sampled at baseline. These TCRs come from a human donor with classical Hodgkin lymphoma.

This clone was detected many times. The CDR3 DNA follows: TGTGCCAGCACACTACTTATAGACTACACCTTC. Protein sequence: CASTLLIDYTF. J is TRBJ1-2 and V is TRBV6-1, with D unclear. The germline gives CDR1 MNHNS, CDR2 SASEGT. Trimming removed 7 bases at V and 10 bases at J, with 13 bases between. The CDR3 contains 11 residues.

On this clone: This same CDR3 is encoded by further DNA sequences in the sample. The rearrangement links TRBV5-1 to TRBJ2-7, with D possibly matching TRBD1 (6 bases). V shed 4 bases and J shed 7 bases, with 18 bases lying between them. CDR1 SGHRS and CDR2 YFSETQ come from the germline V gene. This CDR3 has 14 residues. The CDR3 DNA sequence: TGCGCCAGCAGCCTGCAGGGGCGCGCTGGGGAGCAGTACTTC. Its protein is CASSLQGRAGEQYF.

This chain joins TRBV4-3 and TRBJ1-2, with D possibly TRBD1 on 5 matching bases. The CDR3 totals 14 residues. Germline V CDR1 and CDR2: LGHNA, YSLEER. Trimming pared 1 base from V and 4 bases from J, leaving 10 bases between. The CDR3 region is CASSQGGVSYGYTF. CDR3 coding DNA: TGCGCCAGCAGCCAAGGAGGGGTCTCCTATGGCTACACCTTC.

The chain links TRBV4-3 to TRBJ2-1; TRBD1 matches at 9 bases. With 1 base clipped from V and 6 bases from J, the junction kept 10 bases outside the gene matches. CDR3 length: 17 amino acids. Germline V gene data show CDR1 as LGHNA and CDR2 as YSLEER. CDR3 in amino acids: CASSQGTGATSGNEQFF. The CDR3 nucleotides are TGCGCCAGCAGCCAAGGGACAGGGGCGACCTCCGGCAATGAGCAGTTCTTC.

The chain employs TRBV29-1 and TRBJ2-7; TRBD1 aligns across 9 bases. The trim removed 5 bases at V and 5 bases at J, leaving 4 bases unmatched. Germline CDR1 SQVTM, CDR2 ANQGSEA. The CDR3 contains 12 residues. DNA for the CDR3: TGCAGCGTTAGGGACAGGGTGAACGAGCAGTACTTC. It yields the protein CSVRDRVNEQYF.

About this clone: The same CDR3 arises from other DNA sequences in this sample as well. The chain links TRBV2 to TRBJ2-6; D unclear. V lost 3 bases and J lost 3, with 3 bases in between. The CDR3 runs to 13 residues. Germline-derived CDR1 and CDR2 are SNHLY and FYNNEI. The CDR3 sequence: CASSDSGANVLTF. In nucleotides, the CDR3 is TGTGCCAGCAGTGATAGTGGGGCCAACGTCCTGACTTTC.

The gene calls are TRBV19 and TRBJ1-1, with 7 positions matching TRBD1. The trim removed 5 bases at V and 0 bases at J, leaving 3 bases unmatched. Germline V lookup: CDR1 LNHDA, CDR2 SQIVND (reference sequence). The CDR3 runs to 14 residues. DNA of the CDR3: TGTGCCAGTAGTGTGACAGGGCTGAACACTGAAGCTTTCTTT. Translated: CASSVTGLNTEAFF.

The chain employs TRBV6-1 and TRBJ2-3; D gene ambiguous. Germline loops: CDR1 MNHNS, CDR2 SASEGT. The V end was cut by 7 bases, the J end by 7 bases, with 15 bases between. The length of the CDR3 is 13 residues. CDR3 protein: CASTPPLLNTQYF. The CDR3 DNA follows: TGTGCCAGCACCCCCCCCCTCCTGAATACGCAGTATTTT.

CDR3 DNA: TGTGCCAGCAGTGAAATGAGCGGGGGGGCCCCCAATGAGCAGTTCTTC. Translation gives CASSEMSGGAPNEQFF. The chain carries TRBV6-1 and TRBJ2-1, with 10 nucleotides matching TRBD2. The V gene's germline CDR1 is MNHNS and CDR2 SASEGT. V shed 2 bases, J shed 6 bases, and the junction held 7 bases outside the gene matches. This CDR3 region has 16 residues.

V gene TRBV18 combines with J gene TRBJ1-2; 8 positions match TRBD1. The CDR3 contains 16 residues. J was trimmed by 5 bases and V by 1 base; bases with no gene match: 9. The V gene's germline CDR1 is KGHSH and CDR2 LQKENI. The CDR3 protein is CASSPLFPGGSYGYTF. CDR3 bases: TGTGCCAGCTCACCACTTTTTCCAGGGGGCAGTTATGGCTACACCTTC.

The V and J genes are TRBV5-1 and TRBJ2-7, with 8 bases that match TRBD1. With 3 bases clipped from V and 6 bases from J, the junction kept 2 bases outside the gene matches. The CDR3 has 12 residues. The germline gives CDR1 SGHRS, CDR2 YFSETQ. CDR3 protein: CASSYDRGEQYF. The CDR3 bases are TGCGCCAGCAGCTACGACAGGGGCGAGCAGTACTTC.

This sequence joins TRBV9 and TRBJ2-2; D call uncertain. Trimming removed 2 bases from V and 7 bases from J, with 9 bases in between. CDR3 length equals 13 residues. Germline values: CDR1 SGDLS, CDR2 YYNGEE. The CDR3 DNA is TGTGCCAGCAGCGTGGGCCAGATCGGGGAGCTGTTTTTT. Protein product: CASSVGQIGELFF.

This clone was picked up a small number of times. This chain connects TRBV27 to TRBJ1-3; D is uncertain. The CDR3 loop spans 13 amino acids. Germline V lookup: CDR1 MNHEY, CDR2 SMNVEV (reference sequence). V gave up 5 bases and J gave up 2 bases, with 7 bases separating them. The CDR3 nucleotides are TGTGCCAGCAGTCCCCTTACTGGAAACACCATATATTTT. This sequence encodes CASSPLTGNTIYF.

This clone appeared a few times. The same CDR3 also results from other DNA sequences found in this sample. V is TRBV7-6 and J is TRBJ2-1; 8 positions agree with TRBD2. From germline, CDR1 is SGHVS and CDR2 FNYEAQ. The V segment lost 5 bases and the J segment 7 bases; nucleotides outside the gene matches: 7. The CDR3 has 14 residues. The CDR3 loop is CASSLGGARNEQFF. The CDR3 region has the DNA TGTGCCAGCAGCCTCGGGGGGGCAAGGAATGAGCAGTTCTTC.

This clone has a handful of counts. The chain is built from TRBV4-3 and TRBJ2-2; D is uncertain. Per germline, CDR1 LGHNA and CDR2 YSLEER. Trimming shortened V by 2 bases and J by 0 bases, and 7 bases separated the two germline ends. This CDR3 is 15 amino acids long. CDR3 nucleotide sequence: TGCGCCAGCAGCCAATTAACAGCGAACACCGGGGAGCTGTTTTTT. Translated, it gives CASSQLTANTGELFF.

The CDR3 sequence is CASSAPSGGVQETQYF. The CDR3 DNA is TGTGCCAGCAGCGCCCCTAGCGGGGGAGTCCAAGAGACCCAGTACTTC. This rearrangement joins TRBV5-4 to TRBJ2-5, with TRBD2 matching 10 bases. Germline assignment: CDR1 SGHNT and CDR2 YYREEE (reference sequence). With V trimmed by 4 bases and J by 1 base, 7 bases remained unmatched. This CDR3 comprises 16 residues. Full variable domain (rest looked up from reference TRBV5-4 and TRBJ2-5): ETGVTQSPTHLIKTRGQQVTLRCSSQSGHNTVSWYQQALGQGPQFIFQYYREEENGRGNFPPRFSGLQFPNYSSELNVNALELDDSALYLCASSAPSGGVQETQYFGPGTRLLVL.

The chain couples TRBV21-1 to TRBJ1-5. TRBV21-1 is flagged as a pseudogene. CDR3 size: 15 residues. CDR3 coding DNA: TGTGCCAGCAGCATAGATGAAGGGGGGACCCAGCCCCAGCATTTT. Translated, it gives CASSIDEGGTQPQHF.

The chain carries TRBV19 and TRBJ1-3; D may be TRBD1 (5 bases). Trimming shortened V by 8 bases and J by 0 bases, and 14 bases separated the two germline ends. The CDR3 is 15 residues long. Germline CDR1 LNHDA, CDR2 SQIVND (reference sequence). DNA for the CDR3: TGTGCCAGTGTGAGGGGAGCGAGCTCTGGAAACACCATATATTTT. Amino acids: CASVRGASSGNTIYF.

This chain joins TRBV6-4 and TRBJ1-2; 11 nucleotides match TRBD1. V dropped 3 bases and J dropped 6; count of bases not matched to a gene: 12. This CDR3 spans 17 amino acids. The germline CDR1 and CDR2 sequences are MRHNA and SNTAGT. The CDR3 sequence: CASSEGNRRTGGDGYTF. CDR3 sequence (DNA): TGTGCCAGCAGTGAAGGTAATCGAAGGACAGGGGGCGATGGCTACACCTTC.